One sample yielded the 4 T cell receptor beta chains listed below, sequenced in a study of T-cell memory formation after mild COVID-19. TCRdb analysed the 5' RACE reads with MiXCR anew, one entry per CDR3 protein. The data contain hundreds of thousands of distinct CDR3 sequences, 20% to 30% of them singletons. Sequencing was carried out using PBMCs or a T cell subset sorted from them (not recorded which). Source of these receptors: an adult woman who had mild COVID-19 (a few samples of this study predate the infection). Cell type and time point are not known.

The V and J genes are TRBV25-1 and TRBJ1-6; TRBD1 agrees at 12 bases. With V trimmed by 8 bases and J by 11 bases, 7 bases remained unmatched. Germline assignment: CDR1 MGHDK and CDR2 SYGVNS. This CDR3 contains 14 residues. CDR3 residues: CASEGTGGRAPLHF. In DNA, the CDR3 is TGTGCCAGCGAAGGGACAGGGGGCAGAGCACCCCTCCACTTT.

This clonotype showed up just a few times. The V gene is TRBV12-3 or TRBV12-4, the J gene TRBJ1-1, with 7 positions matching TRBD1. There are 17 residues in the CDR3. J lost 0 bases, V lost 0 bases, and 7 bases had no gene match. Here the CDR3 reads CASSLARGVWVNTEAFF. The CDR3 DNA is TGTGCCAGCAGTTTAGCCAGGGGGGTTTGGGTGAACACTGAAGCTTTCTTT.

This clonotype occurred a few times. The CDR3 nucleotides are TGTGCCAGCAAGGCAGGGGCCGTCTATGGCTACACCTTC. Amino acids: CASKAGAVYGYTF. The rearrangement links TRBV2 to TRBJ1-2, with a weak D call TRBD1 (6 bases). The V and J ends lost 7 bases and 4 bases respectively, with 13 bases between them. Germline V lookup: CDR1 SNHLY, CDR2 FYNNEI. This CDR3 is 13 amino acids long.

The J gene is TRBJ1-1, the V gene TRBV6-2 or TRBV6-3; no firm D call. In germline, CDR1 is MNHEY, CDR2 SVGEGT. This CDR3 has 15 residues. V gave up 3 bases and J gave up 0 bases, with 11 bases separating them. The CDR3 bases are TGTGCCAGCAGTTATGGGCGCAGCATGAACACTGAAGCTTTCTTT. It yields the protein CASSYGRSMNTEAFF.